These T cell receptor beta chains were read from a single sample in a study of CD8 T cells in ankylosing spondylitis. TCRdb independently ran MiXCR on the 5' RACE reads; one entry per CDR3 protein. The sample carries 300,000 to 400,000 distinct CDR3 sequences, 20% to 25% recorded once. The sample taken for sequencing was blood, either unsorted or a sorted T cell fraction (not recorded which). These receptors were taken from a male donor with ankylosing spondylitis. Both conserved end residues are part of each CDR3. Each record gives: J gene, clone size, V gene, D gene, CDR3 length, CDR3 protein, CDR3 DNA. The D gene is left open where the match is weak. Part of the rows lack a size; the others show once, few, many or a class for expanded clones.

j_call: TRBJ2-7
clone_size: -
v_call: TRBV20-1
d_call: TRBD2
cdr3_length: 14
cdr3_aa: CSARPGGSSYEQYF
cdr3_nt: TGCAGTGCTAGGCCGGGAGGTTCTTCCTACGAGCAGTACTTC

j_call: TRBJ2-1
clone_size: few
v_call: TRBV12-3/TRBV12-4
d_call: TRBD2
cdr3_length: 11
cdr3_aa: CASSGGVEQFF
cdr3_nt: TGTGCCAGCAGTGGGGGGGTTGAGCAGTTCTTC

j_call: TRBJ2-7
clone_size: -
v_call: TRBV29-1
d_call: TRBD2
cdr3_length: 13
cdr3_aa: CSGRTSGTYEQYF
cdr3_nt: TGCAGCGGCCGGACTAGCGGTACCTACGAGCAGTACTTC

j_call: TRBJ1-1
clone_size: few
v_call: TRBV7-9
d_call: -
cdr3_length: 12
cdr3_aa: CASSLLGVEAFF
cdr3_nt: TGTGCCAGCAGCTTATTAGGGGTTGAAGCTTTCTTT

j_call: TRBJ2-5
clone_size: -
v_call: TRBV5-6
d_call: -
cdr3_length: 13
cdr3_aa: CASSVGGFETQYF
cdr3_nt: TGTGCCAGCAGCGTAGGAGGCTTCGAGACCCAGTACTTC

j_call: TRBJ1-1
clone_size: -
v_call: TRBV5-1
d_call: -
cdr3_length: 15
cdr3_aa: CASSFGAVPNTEAFF
cdr3_nt: TGCGCCAGCAGCTTTGGGGCCGTCCCCAACACTGAAGCTTTCTTT

j_call: TRBJ2-2
clone_size: once
v_call: TRBV7-3
d_call: -
cdr3_length: 14
cdr3_aa: CASSFGQYTGELFF
cdr3_nt: TGTGCCAGCAGCTTTGGACAGTACACCGGGGAGCTGTTTTTT

j_call: TRBJ2-1
clone_size: many
v_call: TRBV20-1
d_call: TRBD1
cdr3_length: 15
cdr3_aa: CSAITGTGVNAEQFF
cdr3_nt: TGCAGTGCCATTACCGGGACAGGGGTGAATGCTGAGCAGTTCTTC

j_call: TRBJ2-4
clone_size: -
v_call: TRBV3-1
d_call: TRBD2
cdr3_length: 17
cdr3_aa: CASSHGTRGEGKNIQYF
cdr3_nt: TGTGCCAGCAGCCACGGGACCCGGGGGGAGGGGAAAAACATTCAGTACTTC

j_call: TRBJ2-7
clone_size: few
v_call: TRBV28
d_call: TRBD2
cdr3_length: 15
cdr3_aa: CASSLPSGREAEQYF
cdr3_nt: TGTGCCAGCAGTCTACCTAGCGGGAGGGAGGCCGAGCAGTACTTC

j_call: TRBJ2-7
clone_size: few
v_call: TRBV2
d_call: -
cdr3_length: 16
cdr3_aa: CASSTSTAETAREQYF
cdr3_nt: TGTGCCAGCAGTACTTCCACGGCAGAAACTGCACGGGAGCAGTACTTC

j_call: TRBJ2-5
clone_size: -
v_call: TRBV7-9
d_call: -
cdr3_length: 15
cdr3_aa: CASSQTGLYQETQYF
cdr3_nt: TGTGCCAGCAGCCAGACAGGACTGTACCAAGAGACCCAGTACTTC

j_call: TRBJ1-3
clone_size: few
v_call: TRBV12-3/TRBV12-4
d_call: -
cdr3_length: 14
cdr3_aa: CASSLEGIGNTIYF
cdr3_nt: TGTGCCAGCAGTTTGGAGGGAATAGGAAACACCATATATTTT

j_call: TRBJ2-7
clone_size: -
v_call: TRBV14
d_call: TRBD1
cdr3_length: 17
cdr3_aa: CASSGGNRGSVRYEQYF
cdr3_nt: TGTGCCAGCAGCGGCGGAAACAGGGGGAGTGTAAGGTACGAGCAGTACTTC

j_call: TRBJ2-7
clone_size: few
v_call: TRBV2
d_call: TRBD1
cdr3_length: 14
cdr3_aa: CASSQDRGLDEQYF
cdr3_nt: TGTGCCAGCAGTCAAGACAGGGGGCTGGACGAGCAGTACTTC

j_call: TRBJ2-3
clone_size: few
v_call: TRBV10-3
d_call: -
cdr3_length: 14
cdr3_aa: CAIRGVGAAGTQYF
cdr3_nt: TGTGCCATCAGGGGGGTAGGAGCGGCAGGTACGCAGTATTTT

j_call: TRBJ1-5
clone_size: -
v_call: TRBV5-5
d_call: -
cdr3_length: 14
cdr3_aa: CASSSREVYQPQHF
cdr3_nt: TGTGCCAGCAGTTCGAGAGAGGTATATCAGCCCCAGCATTTT

j_call: TRBJ2-1
clone_size: few
v_call: TRBV15
d_call: -
cdr3_length: 15
cdr3_aa: CATSRGGLTHNEQFF
cdr3_nt: TGTGCCACCAGCAGAGGAGGACTAACACACAATGAGCAGTTCTTC

j_call: TRBJ2-2
clone_size: -
v_call: TRBV18
d_call: TRBD2
cdr3_length: 16
cdr3_aa: CASSQVSREGTGELFF
cdr3_nt: TGTGCCAGCTCACAAGTCTCGCGGGAGGGCACCGGGGAGCTGTTTTTT

j_call: TRBJ2-3
clone_size: few
v_call: TRBV12-3/TRBV12-4
d_call: -
cdr3_length: 13
cdr3_aa: CASSPPNADTQYF
cdr3_nt: TGTGCCAGCAGTCCCCCAAACGCAGATACGCAGTATTTT

j_call: TRBJ1-6
clone_size: -
v_call: TRBV12-3/TRBV12-4
d_call: TRBD1
cdr3_length: 15
cdr3_aa: CASSFPQGTGSPLHF
cdr3_nt: TGTGCCAGCAGTTTTCCGCAGGGGACAGGGTCACCCCTCCACTTT

j_call: TRBJ2-1
clone_size: -
v_call: TRBV6-1
d_call: -
cdr3_length: 14
cdr3_aa: CASRDISYYNEQFF
cdr3_nt: TGTGCCAGCAGGGACATTTCCTACTACAATGAGCAGTTCTTC

j_call: TRBJ2-5
clone_size: few
v_call: TRBV18
d_call: TRBD1
cdr3_length: 19
cdr3_aa: CASSPRPVGQGVYQETQYF
cdr3_nt: TGTGCCAGCTCACCCCGCCCCGTAGGACAGGGCGTTTACCAAGAGACCCAGTACTTC

j_call: TRBJ1-2
clone_size: few
v_call: TRBV20-1
d_call: TRBD1
cdr3_length: 16
cdr3_aa: CSARDQGAASNYGYTF
cdr3_nt: TGCAGTGCTAGAGATCAGGGGGCAGCCTCTAACTATGGCTACACCTTC

j_call: TRBJ2-1
clone_size: -
v_call: TRBV28
d_call: TRBD2
cdr3_length: 17
cdr3_aa: CASSSHGTSGTFYEQFF
cdr3_nt: TGTGCCAGCAGTTCCCACGGGACTAGCGGGACGTTCTATGAGCAGTTCTTC

j_call: TRBJ1-5
clone_size: -
v_call: TRBV19
d_call: -
cdr3_length: 15
cdr3_aa: CASISDGDHNQPQHF
cdr3_nt: TGTGCCAGTATCTCAGACGGGGACCACAATCAGCCCCAGCATTTT

j_call: TRBJ2-3
clone_size: few
v_call: TRBV29-1
d_call: TRBD1
cdr3_length: 13
cdr3_aa: CSDGQADTDTQYF
cdr3_nt: TGCAGCGACGGACAGGCGGACACAGATACGCAGTATTTT

j_call: TRBJ1-5
clone_size: few
v_call: TRBV29-1
d_call: -
cdr3_length: 12
cdr3_aa: CSVGSGNQPQHF
cdr3_nt: TGCAGCGTTGGGTCGGGCAATCAGCCCCAGCATTTT

j_call: TRBJ2-3
clone_size: few
v_call: TRBV24-1
d_call: -
cdr3_length: 13
cdr3_aa: CATSGQGRDTQYF
cdr3_nt: TGTGCCACCAGTGGTCAGGGGCGAGATACGCAGTATTTT

j_call: TRBJ1-1
clone_size: -
v_call: TRBV5-5
d_call: -
cdr3_length: 12
cdr3_aa: CASSLPGLEAFF
cdr3_nt: TGTGCCAGCAGCTTGCCGGGCCTGGAAGCTTTCTTT

j_call: TRBJ2-7
clone_size: few
v_call: TRBV4-2
d_call: TRBD1
cdr3_length: 14
cdr3_aa: CASSRDSDSYEQYF
cdr3_nt: TGTGCCAGCAGCCGGGACAGCGACTCCTACGAGCAGTACTTC

j_call: TRBJ2-7
clone_size: -
v_call: TRBV20-1
d_call: TRBD2
cdr3_length: 13
cdr3_aa: CRAGGGLSNEQYF
cdr3_nt: TGCAGAGCCGGGGGAGGGCTCAGTAACGAGCAGTACTTC

j_call: TRBJ2-7
clone_size: -
v_call: TRBV27
d_call: TRBD1
cdr3_length: 15
cdr3_aa: CASRSTGVDPYEQYF
cdr3_nt: TGTGCCAGCAGATCTACAGGGGTCGACCCCTACGAGCAGTACTTC

j_call: TRBJ2-2
clone_size: -
v_call: TRBV12-3/TRBV12-4
d_call: -
cdr3_length: 14
cdr3_aa: CASSLLASTGELFF
cdr3_nt: TGTGCCAGCAGTTTATTAGCGTCAACCGGGGAGCTGTTTTTT

j_call: TRBJ2-7
clone_size: -
v_call: TRBV3-1
d_call: -
cdr3_length: 12
cdr3_aa: CASSHTAYEQYF
cdr3_nt: TGTGCCAGCAGCCATACAGCGTACGAGCAGTACTTC

j_call: TRBJ2-3
clone_size: -
v_call: TRBV27
d_call: -
cdr3_length: 13
cdr3_aa: CATGGRYYGTQYF
cdr3_nt: TGTGCCACCGGGGGGCGATATTATGGTACGCAGTATTTT

j_call: TRBJ2-7
clone_size: -
v_call: TRBV5-1
d_call: -
cdr3_length: 12
cdr3_aa: CASSGTSYEQYF
cdr3_nt: TGCGCCAGCAGCGGAACCTCCTACGAGCAGTACTTC

j_call: TRBJ2-3
clone_size: few
v_call: TRBV5-1
d_call: TRBD2
cdr3_length: 14
cdr3_aa: CASSRAGVTDTQYF
cdr3_nt: TGCGCCAGCAGCAGGGCGGGAGTGACAGATACGCAGTATTTT

j_call: TRBJ1-5
clone_size: -
v_call: TRBV20-1
d_call: -
cdr3_length: 13
cdr3_aa: CSARQGGIGPQHF
cdr3_nt: TGCAGTGCTAGGCAGGGAGGGATCGGGCCCCAGCATTTT

j_call: TRBJ2-3
clone_size: -
v_call: TRBV11-2
d_call: -
cdr3_length: 15
cdr3_aa: CASSSDRTITDTQYF
cdr3_nt: TGTGCCAGCAGCTCCGACAGAACAATCACAGATACGCAGTATTTT

j_call: TRBJ2-4
clone_size: few
v_call: TRBV21-1
d_call: -
cdr3_length: 13
cdr3_aa: CASTGELKNIQYF
cdr3_nt: TGTGCCAGCACCGGAGAACTAAAAAACATTCAGTACTTC

j_call: TRBJ2-5
clone_size: -
v_call: TRBV12-3/TRBV12-4
d_call: -
cdr3_length: 13
cdr3_aa: CASRNTGLETQYF
cdr3_nt: TGTGCCAGCAGAAACACAGGGTTAGAGACCCAGTACTTC

j_call: TRBJ2-1
clone_size: few
v_call: TRBV4-3
d_call: -
cdr3_length: 15
cdr3_aa: CASSQLGGGYNEQFF
cdr3_nt: TGCGCCAGCAGCCAACTTGGAGGAGGTTACAATGAGCAGTTCTTC

j_call: TRBJ2-1
clone_size: few
v_call: TRBV27
d_call: -
cdr3_length: 10
cdr3_aa: CACVYNEQFF
cdr3_nt: TGTGCCTGCGTCTACAATGAGCAGTTCTTC

j_call: TRBJ1-3
clone_size: few
v_call: TRBV7-9
d_call: -
cdr3_length: 14
cdr3_aa: CASSARDQGNTIYF
cdr3_nt: TGTGCCAGCAGCGCCCGGGACCAAGGAAACACCATATATTTT

j_call: TRBJ2-3
clone_size: -
v_call: TRBV9
d_call: -
cdr3_length: 15
cdr3_aa: CASSAGQRVTDTQYF
cdr3_nt: TGTGCCAGCAGCGCCGGACAGAGAGTCACAGATACGCAGTATTTT

j_call: TRBJ2-1
clone_size: few
v_call: TRBV28
d_call: TRBD2
cdr3_length: 13
cdr3_aa: CASSFRREGEQFF
cdr3_nt: TGTGCCAGCAGTTTCCGCAGGGAGGGTGAGCAGTTCTTC

j_call: TRBJ2-1
clone_size: -
v_call: TRBV6-2/TRBV6-3
d_call: -
cdr3_length: 18
cdr3_aa: CASSYETRRPGAFNEQFF
cdr3_nt: TGTGCCAGCAGTTACGAGACGAGGCGGCCAGGGGCGTTCAATGAGCAGTTCTTC

j_call: TRBJ1-1
clone_size: -
v_call: TRBV5-1
d_call: -
cdr3_length: 14
cdr3_aa: CASSLRDTRGEAFF
cdr3_nt: TGCGCCAGCAGCCTCCGGGACACAAGGGGGGAAGCTTTCTTT

j_call: TRBJ2-2
clone_size: -
v_call: TRBV27
d_call: TRBD1
cdr3_length: 14
cdr3_aa: CASQDRVGTGELFF
cdr3_nt: TGTGCCAGTCAAGACAGGGTTGGCACCGGGGAGCTGTTTTTT

j_call: TRBJ2-7
clone_size: few
v_call: TRBV25-1
d_call: TRBD2
cdr3_length: 14
cdr3_aa: CASSESSGLEEQYF
cdr3_nt: TGTGCCAGCAGTGAATCTAGCGGGCTGGAGGAGCAGTACTTC

j_call: TRBJ1-5
clone_size: few
v_call: TRBV20-1
d_call: -
cdr3_length: 13
cdr3_aa: CSAQRDGDQPQHF
cdr3_nt: TGCAGTGCCCAAAGGGACGGAGATCAGCCCCAGCATTTT

j_call: TRBJ2-7
clone_size: few
v_call: TRBV5-1
d_call: -
cdr3_length: 15
cdr3_aa: CASSLAGAHLYEQYF
cdr3_nt: TGCGCCAGCAGCTTGGCAGGGGCCCACCTCTACGAGCAGTACTTC

j_call: TRBJ2-7
clone_size: -
v_call: TRBV5-1
d_call: TRBD2
cdr3_length: 15
cdr3_aa: CASSRFSGRSYEQYF
cdr3_nt: TGCGCCAGCAGCCGATTTAGCGGGAGGTCCTACGAGCAGTACTTC

j_call: TRBJ1-5
clone_size: -
v_call: TRBV6-5
d_call: -
cdr3_length: 15
cdr3_aa: CASSLGGKTYQPQHF
cdr3_nt: TGTGCCAGCAGTTTAGGGGGTAAAACCTATCAGCCCCAGCATTTT

j_call: TRBJ2-3
clone_size: few
v_call: TRBV29-1
d_call: -
cdr3_length: 13
cdr3_aa: CSPTGIGPDTQYF
cdr3_nt: TGCAGCCCGACGGGGATAGGACCAGATACGCAGTATTTT

j_call: TRBJ2-1
clone_size: -
v_call: TRBV6-1
d_call: TRBD1
cdr3_length: 16
cdr3_aa: CASRPLQGARGNEQFF
cdr3_nt: TGTGCCAGCAGGCCCCTCCAGGGGGCACGGGGGAATGAGCAGTTCTTC

j_call: TRBJ1-5
clone_size: few
v_call: TRBV12-3/TRBV12-4
d_call: -
cdr3_length: 14
cdr3_aa: CASSFVGSNQPQHF
cdr3_nt: TGTGCCAGCAGTTTCGTCGGAAGCAATCAGCCCCAGCATTTT

j_call: TRBJ2-1
clone_size: few
v_call: TRBV7-9
d_call: TRBD2
cdr3_length: 15
cdr3_aa: CASSFSGTGNNEQFF
cdr3_nt: TGTGCCAGCAGCTTTAGCGGGACCGGTAACAATGAGCAGTTCTTC

j_call: TRBJ2-7
clone_size: few
v_call: TRBV5-1
d_call: -
cdr3_length: 14
cdr3_aa: CASRFDRNPYEQYF
cdr3_nt: TGCGCCAGCAGATTCGACAGGAATCCCTACGAGCAGTACTTC